These 3 T cell receptor beta chains were all obtained from the same sample, sequenced in a study of T cell repertoires and HLA-DP antigens. Their specific antigens are unknown. Sequencing used immunoSEQ multiplex PCR; TCRdb keeps in-frame clones, though not all of them. This table has approximately 100,000 clones, more than 75% appearing once. The sample consisted of CD4+ T cells from PBMCs. The receptors originated from a man between 45 and 60 years old in good health and CMV-seronegative.

The sample holds a few counts of this clone. The gene calls are TRBV11-3 and TRBJ2-1, with 7 bases fitting TRBD2. The junction had 5 bases not matched to a gene; V was cut back by 3 bases and J by 9 bases. Germline CDR1 and CDR2: SGHNT and YENEEA. CDR3 length: 13 amino acids. DNA for the CDR3: TGTGCCAGCAGCTTGTCGGCGGGAGTTGAGCAGTTCTTC. This encodes CASSLSAGVEQFF.

The rearrangement links TRBV18 to TRBJ1-1; possible D gene TRBD1, 5 bases. Trimming cost V 5 bases and J 0 bases, with 13 bases left between them. Germline loops: CDR1 KGHSH, CDR2 LQKENI. The CDR3 runs to 15 residues. DNA for the CDR3: TGTGCCAGCTCAGATCAGGGATGGGTGAACACTGAAGCTTTCTTT. It translates to CASSDQGWVNTEAFF.

J is TRBJ2-3 and V is TRBV19; 10 bases fit TRBD2. This CDR3 contains 16 residues. Germline values: CDR1 LNHDA, CDR2 SQIVND (reference sequence). V gave up 6 bases and J gave up 2 bases; unmatched junction bases: 8. CDR3 in DNA: TGTGCCAGTAGCGCATTAGCGGGGGGCCTCACAGATACGCAGTATTTT. The encoded protein is CASSALAGGLTDTQYF.